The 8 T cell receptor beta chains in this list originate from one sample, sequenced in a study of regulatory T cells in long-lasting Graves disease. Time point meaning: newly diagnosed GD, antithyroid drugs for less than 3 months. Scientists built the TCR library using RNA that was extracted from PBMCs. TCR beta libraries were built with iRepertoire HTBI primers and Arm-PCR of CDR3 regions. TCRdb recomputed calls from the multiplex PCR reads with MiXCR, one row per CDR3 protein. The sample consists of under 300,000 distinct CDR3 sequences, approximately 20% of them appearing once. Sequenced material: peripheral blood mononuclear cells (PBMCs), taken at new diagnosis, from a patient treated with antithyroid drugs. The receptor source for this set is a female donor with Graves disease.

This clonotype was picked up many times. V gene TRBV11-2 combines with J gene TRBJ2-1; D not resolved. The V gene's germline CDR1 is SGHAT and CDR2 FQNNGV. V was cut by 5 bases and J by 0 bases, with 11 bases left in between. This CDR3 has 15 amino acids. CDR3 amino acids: CASSLAYSSYNEQFF. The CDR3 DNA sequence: TGTGCCAGCAGCCTCGCTTATAGCTCCTACAATGAGCAGTTCTTC.

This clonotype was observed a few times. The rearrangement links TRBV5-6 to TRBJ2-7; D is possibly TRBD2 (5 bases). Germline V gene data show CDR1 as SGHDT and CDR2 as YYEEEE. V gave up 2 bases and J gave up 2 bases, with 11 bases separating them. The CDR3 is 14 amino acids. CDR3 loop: CASSFYGRAYEQYF. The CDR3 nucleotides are TGTGCCAGCAGCTTTTATGGGCGGGCCTACGAGCAGTACTTC. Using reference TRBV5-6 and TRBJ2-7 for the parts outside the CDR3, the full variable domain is DAGVTQSPTHLIKTRGQQVTLRCSPKSGHDTVSWYQQALGQGPQFIFQYYEEEERQRGNFPDRFSGHQFPNYSSELNVNALLLGDSALYLCASSFYGRAYEQYFGPGTRLTVT.

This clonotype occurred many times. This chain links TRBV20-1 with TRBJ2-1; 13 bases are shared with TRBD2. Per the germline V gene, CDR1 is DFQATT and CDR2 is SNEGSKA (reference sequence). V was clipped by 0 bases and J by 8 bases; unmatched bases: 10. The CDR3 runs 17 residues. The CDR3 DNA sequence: TGCAGTGCTAGAGATGTTAGGGGGACTAGCGGGATGGATGAGCAGTTCTTC. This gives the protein CSARDVRGTSGMDEQFF.

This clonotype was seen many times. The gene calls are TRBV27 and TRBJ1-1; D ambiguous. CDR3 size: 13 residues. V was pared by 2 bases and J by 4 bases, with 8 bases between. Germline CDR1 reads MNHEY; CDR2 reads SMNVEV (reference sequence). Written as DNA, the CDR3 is TGTGCCAGCAGTTTAACCCCGAGCACTGAAGCTTTCTTT. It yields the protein CASSLTPSTEAFF.

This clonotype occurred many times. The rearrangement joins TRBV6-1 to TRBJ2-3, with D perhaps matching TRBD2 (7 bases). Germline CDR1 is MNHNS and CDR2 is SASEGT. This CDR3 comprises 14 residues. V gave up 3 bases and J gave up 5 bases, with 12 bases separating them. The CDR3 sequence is CASSERGRGDTQYF. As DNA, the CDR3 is TGTGCCAGCAGTGAGAGGGGGAGGGGAGATACGCAGTATTTT.

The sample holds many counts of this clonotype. The CDR3 nucleotides are TGTGCCAGCAGAAAGGACAGGGGAGGGGAAAAACTGTTTTTT. Translation gives CASRKDRGGEKLFF. V is TRBV2 and J is TRBJ1-4, with TRBD1 identical over 9 bases. Trimming removed 6 bases from V and 8 bases from J; junction bases left unmatched: 7. Germline loops: CDR1 SNHLY, CDR2 FYNNEI. The CDR3 is 14 amino acids.

CDR3 protein: CASSSTKDSYLYEQYF. The CDR3 DNA reads TGCGCCAGCAGCTCCACGAAAGACAGTTACTTATACGAGCAGTACTTC. The rearrangement joins TRBV5-1 to TRBJ2-7; D perhaps matches TRBD1 (5 bases). V lost 3 bases and J 4 bases, leaving 20 bases between the germline ends. CDR1 and CDR2 (germline): SGHRS, YFSETQ. The CDR3 has 16 amino acids. The whole variable domain, filled in from reference TRBV5-1 and TRBJ2-7, reads KAGVTQTPRYLIKTRGQQVTLSCSPISGHRSVSWYQQTPGQGLQFLFEYFSETQRNKGNFPGRFSGRQFSNSRSEMNVSTLELGDSALYLCASSSTKDSYLYEQYFGPGTRLTVT.

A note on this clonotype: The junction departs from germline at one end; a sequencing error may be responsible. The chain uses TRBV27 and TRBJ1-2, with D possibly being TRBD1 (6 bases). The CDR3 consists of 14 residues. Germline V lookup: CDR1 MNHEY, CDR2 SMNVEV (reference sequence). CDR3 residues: CVSSPGAGNYGYTF. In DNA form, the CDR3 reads TGTGTCAGCAGTCCGGGGGCAGGCAACTATGGCTACACCTTC.